This entry features one T cell receptor (beta chain) sequence. Here immunoSEQ multiplex PCR was the method, and the copy in TCRdb shows in-frame clones only, minus some. In the table there are approximately 150,000 clones, roughly 90% of which are singletons. The source of the sample is a study of blood T cell repertoires in COVID-19. Across the study: PBMCs, B-cell-depleted T cells, or T cells were the source of the cDNA or gDNA that made up the material.

Sequenced sample: peripheral blood. The sequence was collected from a young man with COVID-19, enrolled during active disease.

Here the CDR3 reads CASSSQRGTGHYEQYF. DNA for the CDR3: TGTGCCAGCAGCTCCCAGCGTGGGACAGGACACTACGAGCAGTACTTC. The chain is built from TRBV13 and TRBJ2-7, with TRBD1 matching 8 bases. This CDR3 spans 16 amino acids. Looked up from germline, CDR1 is PRHDT and CDR2 is FYEKMQ (reference sequence). The V gene end was trimmed by 4 bases and the J gene end by 3 bases; junction bases not matched to a gene: 11.